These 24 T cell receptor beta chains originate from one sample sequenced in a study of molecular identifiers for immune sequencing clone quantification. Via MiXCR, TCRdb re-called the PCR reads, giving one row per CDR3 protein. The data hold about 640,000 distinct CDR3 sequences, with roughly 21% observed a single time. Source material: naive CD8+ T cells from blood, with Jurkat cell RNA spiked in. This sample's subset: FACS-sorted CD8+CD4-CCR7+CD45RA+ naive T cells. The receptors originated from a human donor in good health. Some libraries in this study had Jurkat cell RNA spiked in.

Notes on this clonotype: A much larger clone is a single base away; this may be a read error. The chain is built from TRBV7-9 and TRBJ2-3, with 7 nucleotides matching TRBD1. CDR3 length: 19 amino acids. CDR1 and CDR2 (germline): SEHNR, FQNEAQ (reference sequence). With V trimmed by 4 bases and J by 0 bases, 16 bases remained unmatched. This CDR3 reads CASSSPLGTVISSTDTQYF. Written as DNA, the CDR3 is TGTGCCAGCAGCTCTCCCCTAGGGACAGTAATTAGTAGCACAGATACGCAGTATTTT.

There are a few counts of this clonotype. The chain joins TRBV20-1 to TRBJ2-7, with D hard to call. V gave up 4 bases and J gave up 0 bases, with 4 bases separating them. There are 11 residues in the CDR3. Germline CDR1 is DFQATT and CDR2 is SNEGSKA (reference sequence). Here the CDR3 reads CSAKYSYEQYF. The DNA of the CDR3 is TGCAGTGCTAAGTACTCCTACGAGCAGTACTTC.

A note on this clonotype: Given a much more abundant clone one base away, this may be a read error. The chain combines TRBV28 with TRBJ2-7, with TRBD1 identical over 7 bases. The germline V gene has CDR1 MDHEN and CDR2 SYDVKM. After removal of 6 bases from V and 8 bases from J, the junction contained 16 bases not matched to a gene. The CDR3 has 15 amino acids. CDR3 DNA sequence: TGTGCCAGCAGCCAGACAGGGTCCTACTCTGGGAAGCAGTACTTC. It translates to CASSQTGSYSGKQYF.

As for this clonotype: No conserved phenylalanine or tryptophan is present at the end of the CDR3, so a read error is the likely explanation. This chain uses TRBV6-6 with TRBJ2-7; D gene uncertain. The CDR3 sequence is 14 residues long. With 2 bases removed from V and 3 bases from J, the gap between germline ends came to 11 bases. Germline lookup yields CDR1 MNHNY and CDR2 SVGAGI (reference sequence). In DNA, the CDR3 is TGTGCCAGCAGTTACGGAGCGTCAGGCTACGAGCAGTACCTC. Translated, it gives CASSYGASGYEQYL.

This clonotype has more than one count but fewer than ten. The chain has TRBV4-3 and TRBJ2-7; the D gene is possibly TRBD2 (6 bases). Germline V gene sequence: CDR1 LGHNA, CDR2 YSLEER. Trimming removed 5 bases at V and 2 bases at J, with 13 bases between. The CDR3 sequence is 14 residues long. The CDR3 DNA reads TGCGCCAGCAGCTCAGGTCGGGGGACCTACGAGCAGTACTTC. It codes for CASSSGRGTYEQYF.

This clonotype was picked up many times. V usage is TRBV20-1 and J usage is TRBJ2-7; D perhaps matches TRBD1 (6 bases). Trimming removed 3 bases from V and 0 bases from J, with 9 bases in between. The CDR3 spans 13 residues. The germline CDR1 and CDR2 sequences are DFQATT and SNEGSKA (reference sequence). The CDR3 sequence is CSASGQSSYEQYF. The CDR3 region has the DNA TGCAGTGCTAGTGGACAGAGCTCCTACGAGCAGTACTTC.

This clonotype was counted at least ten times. CDR3 DNA sequence: TGTGCCAGCAGCTTAGGGACAAGCATTCAGTACTTC. Its protein product is CASSLGTSIQYF. The chain has TRBV7-9 and TRBJ2-4; possible D gene TRBD1, 5 bases. Germline-derived CDR1 and CDR2 are SEHNR and FQNEAQ (reference sequence). V lost 1 base to trimming and J lost 9 bases, with 7 bases between them. This CDR3 is built from 12 residues.

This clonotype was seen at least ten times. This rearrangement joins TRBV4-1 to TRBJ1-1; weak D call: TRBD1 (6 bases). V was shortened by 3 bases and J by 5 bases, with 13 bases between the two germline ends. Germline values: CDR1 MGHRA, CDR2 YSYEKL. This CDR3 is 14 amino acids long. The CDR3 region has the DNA TGCGCCAGCAGCCAGCCTACAGGGAGGACTGAAGCTTTCTTT. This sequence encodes CASSQPTGRTEAFF.

The CDR3 nucleotides read TGTGCCAGCAGCACGGGACAGGATTCAACTAATGAAAAACTGTTTTTT. Translating it yields CASSTGQDSTNEKLFF. The chain carries TRBV11-2 and TRBJ1-4; 8 bases are a match to TRBD1. This CDR3 has 16 residues. Germline CDR1 is SGHAT and CDR2 is FQNNGV. Unmatched junction bases numbered 5, after V lost 5 bases and J lost 0 bases.

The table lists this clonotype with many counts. The CDR3 loop reads CASSQEWSGYYGYTF. The CDR3 coding sequence is TGCGCCAGCAGCCAAGAATGGTCAGGATACTATGGCTACACCTTC. The rearrangement joins TRBV4-3 to TRBJ1-2; D remains ambiguous. The CDR3 consists of 15 residues. Trimming took off 0 bases at V and 3 bases at J, with 11 bases between the two ends. Germline V gene lookup returns CDR1 LGHNA and CDR2 YSLEER.

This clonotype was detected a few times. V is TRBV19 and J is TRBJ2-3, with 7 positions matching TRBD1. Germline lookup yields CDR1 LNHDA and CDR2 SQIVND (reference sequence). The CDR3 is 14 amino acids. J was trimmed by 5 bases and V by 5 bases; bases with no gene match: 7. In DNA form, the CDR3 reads TGTGCCAGTAGTTGGGACAGTCGAGGAGATACGCAGTATTTT. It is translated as CASSWDSRGDTQYF.

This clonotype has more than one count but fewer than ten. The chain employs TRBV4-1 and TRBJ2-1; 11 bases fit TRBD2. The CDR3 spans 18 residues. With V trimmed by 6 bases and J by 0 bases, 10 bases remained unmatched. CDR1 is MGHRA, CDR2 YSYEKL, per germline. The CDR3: CASSRLAGSTSSYNEQFF. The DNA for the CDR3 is TGCGCCAGCAGTCGACTAGCGGGGTCTACAAGCTCCTACAATGAGCAGTTCTTC.

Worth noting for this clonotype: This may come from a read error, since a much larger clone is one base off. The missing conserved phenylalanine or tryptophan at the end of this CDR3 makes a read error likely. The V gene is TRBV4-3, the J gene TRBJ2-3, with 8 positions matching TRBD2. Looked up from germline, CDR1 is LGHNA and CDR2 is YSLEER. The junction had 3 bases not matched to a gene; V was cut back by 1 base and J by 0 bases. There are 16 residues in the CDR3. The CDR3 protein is CASSQVASGSTDTQYL. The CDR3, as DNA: TGCGCCAGCAGCCAAGTGGCTAGCGGGAGCACAGATACGCAGTATTTA.

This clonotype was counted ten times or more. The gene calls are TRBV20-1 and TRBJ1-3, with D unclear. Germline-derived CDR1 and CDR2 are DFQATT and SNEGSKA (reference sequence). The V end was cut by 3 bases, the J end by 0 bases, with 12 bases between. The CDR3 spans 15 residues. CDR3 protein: CSASCPGISGNTIYF. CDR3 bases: TGCAGTGCTAGCTGTCCGGGGATCTCTGGAAACACCATATATTTT.

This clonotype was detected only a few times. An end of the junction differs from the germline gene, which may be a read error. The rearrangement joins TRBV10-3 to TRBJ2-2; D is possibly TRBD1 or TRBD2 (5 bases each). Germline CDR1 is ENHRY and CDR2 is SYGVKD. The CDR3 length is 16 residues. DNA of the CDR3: TGTGCCATCAGACCCGGACGGGACGTGAACACCGGGGAGCTTTTTTTT. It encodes CAIRPGRDVNTGELFF.

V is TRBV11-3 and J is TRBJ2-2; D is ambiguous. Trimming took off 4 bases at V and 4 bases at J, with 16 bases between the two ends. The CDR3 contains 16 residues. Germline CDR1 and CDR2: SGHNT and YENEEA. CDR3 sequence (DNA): TGTGCCAGCAGCTCTAGTGCGGCGGATTCCACCGGGGAGCTGTTTTTT. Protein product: CASSSSAADSTGELFF. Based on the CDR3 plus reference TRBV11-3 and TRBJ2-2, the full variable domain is EAGVVQSPRYKIIEKKQPVAFWCNPISGHNTLYWYLQNLGQGPELLIRYENEEAVDDSQLPKDRFSAERLKGVDSTLKIQPAELGDSAVYLCASSSSAADSTGELFFGEGSRLTVL.

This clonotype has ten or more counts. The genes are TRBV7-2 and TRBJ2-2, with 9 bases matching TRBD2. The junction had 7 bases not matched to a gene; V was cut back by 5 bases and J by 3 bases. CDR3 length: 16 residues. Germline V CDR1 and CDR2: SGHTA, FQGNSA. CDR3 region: CASSLGLAMDTGELFF. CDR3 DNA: TGTGCCAGCAGCCTCGGACTAGCGATGGACACCGGGGAGCTGTTTTTT.

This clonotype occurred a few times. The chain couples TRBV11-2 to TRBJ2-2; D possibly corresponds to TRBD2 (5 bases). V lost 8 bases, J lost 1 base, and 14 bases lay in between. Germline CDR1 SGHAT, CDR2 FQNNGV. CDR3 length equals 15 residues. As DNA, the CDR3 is TGTGCCAGCGCCGGGGAACGGCAGAACACCGGGGAGCTGTTTTTT. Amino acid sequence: CASAGERQNTGELFF.

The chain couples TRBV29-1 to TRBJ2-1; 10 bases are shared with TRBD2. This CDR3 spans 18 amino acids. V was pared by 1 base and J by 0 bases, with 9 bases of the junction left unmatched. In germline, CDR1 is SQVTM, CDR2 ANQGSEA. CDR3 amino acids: CSVEGEASGGLSYNEQFF. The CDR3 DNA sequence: TGCAGCGTTGAAGGGGAGGCTAGCGGGGGTCTCTCCTACAATGAGCAGTTCTTC.

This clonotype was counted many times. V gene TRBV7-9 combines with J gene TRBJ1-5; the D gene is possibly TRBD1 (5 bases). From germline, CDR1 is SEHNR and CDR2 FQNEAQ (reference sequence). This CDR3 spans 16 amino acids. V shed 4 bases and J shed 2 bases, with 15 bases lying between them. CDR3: CASSSTVQGGNQPQHF. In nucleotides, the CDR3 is TGTGCCAGCAGCTCCACGGTGCAGGGCGGCAATCAGCCCCAGCATTTT.

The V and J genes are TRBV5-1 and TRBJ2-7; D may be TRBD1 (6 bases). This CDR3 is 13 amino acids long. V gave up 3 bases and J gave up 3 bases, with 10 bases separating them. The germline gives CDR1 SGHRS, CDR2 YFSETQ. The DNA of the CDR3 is TGCGCCAGCAGCTATAACAGGGACTACGAGCAGTACTTC. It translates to CASSYNRDYEQYF. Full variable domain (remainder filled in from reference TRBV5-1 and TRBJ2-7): KAGVTQTPRYLIKTRGQQVTLSCSPISGHRSVSWYQQTPGQGLQFLFEYFSETQRNKGNFPGRFSGRQFSNSRSEMNVSTLELGDSALYLCASSYNRDYEQYFGPGTRLTVT.

CDR3 region: CASSPSPSGLNTDTQYF. The CDR3 region has the DNA TGTGCCAGCAGCCCCAGCCCTTCTGGGCTGAACACAGATACGCAGTATTTT. The chain joins TRBV4-2 to TRBJ2-3; D unclear. The CDR3 sequence is 17 residues long. Trimming pared 4 bases from V and 2 bases from J, leaving 19 bases between. Per the germline V gene, CDR1 is LGHNA and CDR2 is YNFKEQ.

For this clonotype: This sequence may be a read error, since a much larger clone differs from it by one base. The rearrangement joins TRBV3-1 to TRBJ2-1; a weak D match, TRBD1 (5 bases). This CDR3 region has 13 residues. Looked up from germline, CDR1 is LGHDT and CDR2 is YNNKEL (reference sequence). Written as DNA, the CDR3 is TGTGTCAGCAGCCAAGAGCAACAGGATGGGCAGTTCTTC. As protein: CVSSQEQQDGQFF.

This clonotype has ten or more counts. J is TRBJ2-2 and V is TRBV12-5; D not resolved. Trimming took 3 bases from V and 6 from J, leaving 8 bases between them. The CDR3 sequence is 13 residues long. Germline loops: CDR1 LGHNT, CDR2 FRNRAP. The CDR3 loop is CASGFFQSGELFF. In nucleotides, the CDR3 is TGTGCTAGTGGTTTTTTTCAATCCGGGGAGCTGTTTTTT.